Below are 20 T cell receptor beta chains sequenced from a single sample in a study of post-analysis software for immune sequencing data. Study results and limitations: TRBV5-6, TRBV5-1 and TRBV20-1 were among five TRBV segments more frequent in patients than controls.

Libraries were made from TCR beta cDNA, and they carried unique molecular identifiers. Each CDR3 protein is one row after TCRdb ran MiXCR on the PCR reads. The data show about 820,000 distinct CDR3 sequences, 53% seen once. Their recognized antigens are unknown. The sample consisted of blood. The receptors derive from a girl aged 10 to 17 with multiple sclerosis.

This clonotype was found a few times. The V call is TRBV20-1, the J call TRBJ2-5; no clear D. Germline lookup yields CDR1 DFQATT and CDR2 SNEGSKA (reference sequence). Trimming left V 5 bases short and J 1 base short, with 8 bases between. The CDR3 is 12 residues long. The CDR3: CSAYDGQETQYF. The CDR3 bases are TGCAGTGCTTACGACGGCCAAGAGACCCAGTACTTC.

This clonotype showed up many times. As DNA, the CDR3 is TGTGCCAGCGGTAGGCACAGGGGATCCTACGAGCAGTACTTC. Protein product: CASGRHRGSYEQYF. The chain is built from TRBV27 and TRBJ2-7, with 7 positions matching TRBD1. The V gene end was trimmed by 8 bases and the J gene end by 1 base; junction bases not matched to a gene: 8. This CDR3 is built from 14 residues. Germline V gene sequence: CDR1 MNHEY, CDR2 SMNVEV (reference sequence).

The chain carries TRBV29-1 and TRBJ2-1, with 11 bases lining up with TRBD2. Germline assignment: CDR1 SQVTM and CDR2 ANQGSEA. The CDR3 extends over 15 amino acids. The ends lost 7 bases at V and 5 bases at J; junction bases unmatched: 10. CDR3 sequence reads: CSAHTQGLADNEQFF. CDR3 nucleotides: TGCAGCGCACATACCCAGGGACTAGCGGACAATGAGCAGTTCTTC.

The rearrangement uses TRBV5-5 and TRBJ2-5; D call uncertain. Germline values: CDR1 SGHKS, CDR2 YYEKEE (reference sequence). The CDR3 is 14 residues long. V shed 1 base and J shed 0 bases, with 7 bases lying between them. The CDR3: CASSLSQNQETQYF. The CDR3 nucleotides read TGTGCCAGCAGCTTGTCCCAAAACCAAGAGACCCAGTACTTC.

J is TRBJ2-7 and V is TRBV20-1; D not certain. Trimming cost V 1 base and J 3 bases, with 10 bases left between them. CDR1 and CDR2 (germline): DFQATT, SNEGSKA (reference sequence). This CDR3 is 13 amino acids long. CDR3 in amino acids: CSARGPGYYEQYF. The DNA of the CDR3 is TGCAGTGCTAGAGGGCCGGGCTACTACGAGCAGTACTTC.

This sequence joins TRBV29-1 and TRBJ1-2; the match to TRBD1 covers 7 bases. This CDR3 contains 16 residues. After removal of 1 base from V and 8 bases from J, the junction contained 16 bases not matched to a gene. Germline CDR1 SQVTM, CDR2 ANQGSEA. In DNA form, the CDR3 reads TGCAGCGTTGAAGGGTTGGGGGGGGACAGCCTCTTCGGCTACACCTTC. Translating gives CSVEGLGGDSLFGYTF.

This clonotype was observed a handful of times. The CDR3 spells CSVAGTQNTEAFF. The CDR3 region has the DNA TGCAGCGTCGCCGGGACGCAGAACACTGAAGCTTTCTTT. V is TRBV29-1 and J is TRBJ1-1, with D maybe TRBD1 (5 bases). Per the germline V gene, CDR1 is SQVTM and CDR2 is ANQGSEA. V shed 6 bases and J shed 1 base, with 12 bases lying between them. The CDR3 has 13 amino acids. Combining the CDR3 with reference TRBV29-1 and TRBJ1-1 gives the whole variable domain SAVISQKPSRDICQRGTSLTIQCQVDSQVTMMFWYRQQPGQSLTLIATANQGSEATYESGFVIDKFPISRPNLTFSTLTVSNMSPEDSSIYLCSVAGTQNTEAFFGQGTRLTVV.

This rearrangement joins TRBV5-1 to TRBJ2-1; the D is unclear. Germline CDR1 and CDR2: SGHRS and YFSETQ. The length of the CDR3 is 14 residues. Trimming shortened V by 0 bases and J by 6 bases, and 10 bases separated the two germline ends. The CDR3 sequence: CASSLGPSSNEQFF. The CDR3 nucleotides are TGCGCCAGCAGCTTGGGTCCCTCTAGCAATGAGCAGTTCTTC.

This clonotype was recorded a few times. This sequence joins TRBV29-1 and TRBJ2-1; no firm D call. V dropped 7 bases and J dropped 4 bases, with 17 bases sitting between them. Germline CDR1 SQVTM, CDR2 ANQGSEA. The CDR3 covers 14 residues. CDR3 residues: CSAETADSYNEQFF. As DNA, the CDR3 is TGCAGCGCGGAGACGGCGGATTCGTACAATGAGCAGTTCTTC.

This clonotype showed up just a few times. V usage is TRBV5-1 and J usage is TRBJ2-3; the D is unclear. CDR1 and CDR2 from the germline V gene are SGHRS and YFSETQ. V was cut by 0 bases and J by 4 bases, with 9 bases left in between. CDR3 length equals 14 residues. CDR3 sequence (DNA): TGCGCCAGCAGCTTGGCTGGCTACTCAGATACGCAGTATTTT. Protein product: CASSLAGYSDTQYF.

The rearrangement links TRBV6-1 to TRBJ2-1; D unresolved. Trimming shortened V by 5 bases and J by 9 bases, and 11 bases separated the two germline ends. Germline V gene lookup returns CDR1 MNHNS and CDR2 SASEGT. The length of the CDR3 is 12 residues. DNA of the CDR3: TGTGCCAGCAGTCACCGGGTCACTGAGCAGTTCTTC. Translating it yields CASSHRVTEQFF.

The chain combines TRBV29-1 with TRBJ2-5; 7 bases fit TRBD1. V lost 5 bases and J lost 4; bases outside the gene matches: 10. The CDR3 length is 14 residues. Per the germline V gene, CDR1 is SQVTM and CDR2 is ANQGSEA. The CDR3 sequence: CSVSRTGMGETQYF. CDR3 in DNA: TGCAGCGTTTCGAGGACAGGCATGGGAGAGACCCAGTACTTC. Looking up the rest from reference TRBV29-1 and TRBJ2-5 gives the full variable domain: SAVISQKPSRDICQRGTSLTIQCQVDSQVTMMFWYRQQPGQSLTLIATANQGSEATYESGFVIDKFPISRPNLTFSTLTVSNMSPEDSSIYLCSVSRTGMGETQYFGPGTRLLVL.

Concerning this clonotype: A much larger clone sits a single nucleotide away, making a read error possible. The chain combines TRBV3-1 with TRBJ2-7; no clear D. The CDR3 sequence is 12 residues long. Germline V gene lookup returns CDR1 LGHDT and CDR2 YNNKEL (reference sequence). CDR3 region: CASGQASYEQYF. Written as DNA, the CDR3 is TGTGCCAGCGGCCAAGCCTCCTACGAGCAGTACTTC.

This sequence joins TRBV2 and TRBJ1-2; TRBD1 aligns across 7 bases. In germline, CDR1 is SNHLY, CDR2 FYNNEI. The CDR3 has 14 amino acids. Trimming removed 7 bases from V and 6 bases from J; junction bases left unmatched: 11. CDR3: CASTDRDRENGYTF. The CDR3 region has the DNA TGTGCCAGCACCGACCGAGACAGGGAAAATGGCTACACCTTC.

The chain uses TRBV5-1 and TRBJ1-2, with D uncertain. CDR3 size: 15 residues. With 0 bases removed from V and 0 bases from J, the gap between germline ends came to 9 bases. Per germline, CDR1 SGHRS and CDR2 YFSETQ. CDR3 bases: TGCGCCAGCAGCTTGGATCCCGGATCTAACTATGGCTACACCTTC. Amino acid sequence: CASSLDPGSNYGYTF.

The chain uses TRBV18 and TRBJ2-1; perhaps TRBD2 as D (6 bases). The CDR3 totals 12 residues. Germline V lookup: CDR1 KGHSH, CDR2 LQKENI. The ends were cut back, 2 bases at V and 9 bases at J, with 8 bases in the middle. The CDR3 nucleotides read TGTGCCAGCTCACCAGCGGGAAGTGAGCAGTTCTTC. Protein product: CASSPAGSEQFF.

The V call is TRBV7-9, the J call TRBJ2-6, with TRBD1 matching over 7 bases. The CDR3 spans 15 residues. The J segment lost 2 bases and the V segment lost 7 bases, leaving 5 bases of the junction unmatched. Germline CDR1 SEHNR, CDR2 FQNEAQ (reference sequence). CDR3 in amino acids: CASIRGSTGANVLTF. CDR3 sequence (DNA): TGTGCCAGCATCAGGGGGAGTACTGGGGCCAACGTCCTGACTTTC.

This clonotype was counted between two and nine times. The rearrangement links TRBV7-3 to TRBJ2-1, with D unclear. Germline loops: CDR1 SGHTA, CDR2 FQGTGA. Trimming removed 1 base from V and 6 bases from J, with 7 bases in between. The CDR3 is made up of 13 amino acids. The CDR3 loop is CASSLIGLNEQFF. DNA for the CDR3: TGTGCCAGCAGCTTAATAGGTCTCAATGAGCAGTTCTTC.

This clonotype was counted many times. The V call is TRBV7-9, the J call TRBJ2-7, with TRBD2 as a possible D gene (7 bases). Trimming removed 3 bases from V and 0 bases from J, with 12 bases in between. The germline V gene has CDR1 SEHNR and CDR2 FQNEAQ (reference sequence). The CDR3 is made up of 15 amino acids. CDR3 nucleotide sequence: TGTGCCAGCAGCTTTACACGGGGGGCCTCCTACGAGCAGTACTTC. Translated: CASSFTRGASYEQYF.

The CDR3 region has the DNA TGTGCCAGTAACCCGGGACAGACCTCCTACAATGAGCAGTTCTTC. As protein: CASNPGQTSYNEQFF. V and J are TRBV19 and TRBJ2-1, with TRBD1 matching over 7 bases. The germline V gene encodes CDR1 LNHDA and CDR2 SQIVND (reference sequence). This CDR3 is built from 15 residues. V dropped 7 bases and J dropped 0; count of bases not matched to a gene: 6.